The 26 T cell receptor beta chains below were found in one sample sequenced in a study of T cell responses to AZD1222 COVID-19 vaccine. Using immunoSEQ multiplex PCR, the repertoire was profiled, and TCRdb retains in-frame clones only, with some absent. The data show some 140,000 clones, roughly 82% seen once. The input for sequencing was peripheral blood, taken on day 0 of AZD1222 vaccination. The receptor source for this set is an adult in good health.

The gene calls are TRBV15 and TRBJ2-7; 7 bases agree with TRBD2. V shed 0 bases and J 3 bases; nucleotides not matched to a gene: 11. Germline CDR1 is LNHNV and CDR2 is YYDKDF (reference sequence). The length of the CDR3 is 17 residues. The CDR3 here is CATSRETLGGGGYEQYF. Written as DNA, the CDR3 is TGTGCCACCAGCAGAGAGACCCTCGGCGGGGGAGGCTACGAGCAGTACTTC. Using reference TRBV15 and TRBJ2-7 for the parts outside the CDR3, the full variable domain is DAMVIQNPRYQVTQFGKPVTLSCSQTLNHNVMYWYQQKSSQAPKLLFHYYDKDFNNEADTPDNFQSRRPNTSFCFLDIRSPGLGDTAMYLCATSRETLGGGGYEQYFGPGTRLTVT.

This clone was seen only once. This chain uses TRBV7-8 with TRBJ1-2, with 11 positions matching TRBD1. With V trimmed by 4 bases and J by 7 bases, 5 bases remained unmatched. This CDR3 comprises 14 residues. Germline values: CDR1 SGHVS, CDR2 FQNEAQ. The CDR3: CASSSRTGGSGYTF. The CDR3 region has the DNA TGTGCCAGCAGCTCCCGGACAGGGGGCAGTGGCTACACCTTC. The whole variable domain, remainder taken from reference TRBV7-8 and TRBJ1-2, is GAGVSQSPRYKVAKRGQDVALRCDPISGHVSLFWYQQALGQGPEFLTYFQNEAQLDKSGLPSDRFFAERPEGSVSTLKIQRTQQEDSAVYLCASSSRTGGSGYTFGSGTRLTVV.

This clone occurred a few times. The V call is TRBV7-9, the J call TRBJ1-1; the D is unclear. The CDR3 contains 10 residues. Trimming removed 4 bases from V and 3 bases from J, with 0 bases in between. From germline, CDR1 is SEHNR and CDR2 FQNEAQ (reference sequence). The CDR3 DNA is TGTGCCAGCAGCTACACTGAAGCTTTCTTT. It yields the protein CASSYTEAFF.

This rearrangement joins TRBV18 to TRBJ2-7, with 9 positions matching TRBD1. The CDR3 is 14 residues long. CDR1 and CDR2 (germline): KGHSH, LQKENI. J gave up 5 bases and V 6 bases, and 8 bases lay outside the gene matches. The CDR3 reads CASSLAGQGNEQYF. The CDR3 DNA follows: TGTGCCAGCTCGCTGGCGGGACAGGGTAACGAGCAGTACTTC.

V is TRBV5-1 and J is TRBJ1-6; 7 nucleotides agree with TRBD1. The CDR3 is 15 amino acids. V lost 1 base to trimming and J lost 9 bases; unmatched junction nucleotides: 7. Germline V gene data show CDR1 as SGHRS and CDR2 as YFSETQ. The CDR3 bases are TGCGCCAGCAGCTTGTCAGGGGGTAGTAGTTCACCCCTCCACTTT. This translates into CASSLSGGSSSPLHF.

A note on this clone: An end of the junction differs from the germline gene, which may be a read error. The chain is built from TRBV28 and TRBJ2-4; 7 bases map to TRBD1. The CDR3 covers 14 residues. Per germline, CDR1 MDHEN and CDR2 SYDVKM. CDR3 residues: CASSLGQDAIKAHF. CDR3 DNA: TGTGCCAGCAGTCTAGGACAGGATGCCATCAAGGCCCACTTC.

This clone was counted once. The chain employs TRBV6-5 and TRBJ1-3; tentatively, D is TRBD1 (6 bases). The CDR3 sequence is 15 residues long. Germline lookup yields CDR1 MNHEY and CDR2 SVGAGI. Trimming removed 5 bases at V and 0 bases at J, with 11 bases between. The DNA for the CDR3 is TGTGCCAGCAGTCCAGGGGCCCCCTCTGGAAACACCATATATTTT. Protein sequence: CASSPGAPSGNTIYF.

CDR3 sequence (DNA): TGTGCCAGCAGCTTACACCTGGGATACAATGAGCAGTTCTTC. Its protein is CASSLHLGYNEQFF. The chain has TRBV7-9 and TRBJ2-1; D call uncertain. In germline, CDR1 is SEHNR, CDR2 FQNEAQ (reference sequence). This CDR3 contains 14 residues. V was trimmed by 2 bases and J by 4 bases, leaving 9 bases between them.

This clone was found once. The genes are TRBV14 and TRBJ1-2; 8 bases are shared with TRBD1. Per the germline V gene, CDR1 is SGHDN and CDR2 is FVKESK. Trimming took 6 bases from V and 2 from J; bases not matched to a gene: 8. The CDR3 extends over 15 amino acids. This CDR3 is CASRKTGAINYGYTF. The CDR3 bases are TGTGCCAGCAGGAAGACAGGGGCGATAAACTATGGCTACACCTTC.

The chain has TRBV7-2 and TRBJ1-1; no clear D. The CDR3 loop spans 15 amino acids. Looked up from germline, CDR1 is SGHTA and CDR2 is FQGNSA. Deletions cut 2 bases from V and 0 bases from J, with 10 bases between. The CDR3 sequence is CASSLLAFMNTEAFF. The CDR3 bases are TGTGCCAGCAGCTTACTAGCGTTCATGAACACTGAAGCTTTCTTT.

J is TRBJ2-7 and V is TRBV6-5, with D maybe TRBD2 (6 bases). In germline, CDR1 is MNHEY, CDR2 SVGAGI. Trimming stripped 5 bases from V and 1 base from J, with 15 bases between. This CDR3 is 15 amino acids long. Here the CDR3 DNA reads TGTGCCAGCAGTCCCGGGGGAATTAAATCCTACGAGCAGTACTTC. As protein: CASSPGGIKSYEQYF.

CDR3 region: CASSLVAGGNYGYTF. The CDR3 nucleotides are TGCGCCAGCAGCTTGGTGGCGGGGGGGAACTATGGCTACACCTTC. The genes are TRBV5-1 and TRBJ1-2; tentatively, D is TRBD1 (5 bases). Germline V gene data show CDR1 as SGHRS and CDR2 as YFSETQ. This CDR3 contains 15 residues. Trimming took off 0 bases at V and 2 bases at J, with 11 bases between the two ends.

The table lists this clone with a few counts. The chain joins TRBV19 to TRBJ1-1; D not resolved. The length of the CDR3 is 15 residues. Germline CDR1 is LNHDA and CDR2 is SQIVND (reference sequence). Trimming removed 1 base from V and 5 bases from J, with 14 bases in between. The CDR3 DNA is TGTGCCAGTAGTATAGGCAGCCGATCGAGAACTGAAGCTTTCTTT. This translates into CASSIGSRSRTEAFF.

The chain uses TRBV9 and TRBJ1-4, with D hard to call. Deletions cut 3 bases from V and 5 bases from J, with 17 bases between. CDR1 and CDR2 from the germline V gene are SGDLS and YYNGEE. This CDR3 contains 16 residues. CDR3 loop: CASSAYLGSQNEKLFF. The CDR3 region has the DNA TGTGCCAGCAGCGCCTATTTGGGCAGTCAAAATGAAAAACTGTTTTTT.

The J gene is TRBJ1-4, the V gene TRBV6-5, with D uncertain. Germline V gene sequence: CDR1 MNHEY, CDR2 SVGAGI. The CDR3 contains 15 residues. Deletions cut 0 bases from V and 4 bases from J, with 9 bases between. CDR3 region: CASSYSGQLNEKLFF. In nucleotides, the CDR3 is TGTGCCAGCAGTTACTCAGGGCAGCTTAATGAAAAACTGTTTTTT.

CDR3 sequence (DNA): TGTGCCAGCAGGCCAGGGTTTCCGAACACTGAAGCTTTCTTT. Protein sequence: CASRPGFPNTEAFF. The chain links TRBV28 to TRBJ1-1, with D possibly TRBD1 on 5 matching bases. The CDR3 consists of 14 residues. Trimming shortened V by 6 bases and J by 1 base, and 12 bases separated the two germline ends. CDR1 MDHEN and CDR2 SYDVKM come from the germline V gene. Complete variable domain (other parts from reference TRBV28 and TRBJ1-1): DVKVTQSSRYLVKRTGEKVFLECVQDMDHENMFWYRQDPGLGLRLIYFSYDVKMKEKGDIPEGYSVSREKKERFSLILESASTNQTSMYLCASRPGFPNTEAFFGQGTRLTVV.

The chain uses TRBV20-1 and TRBJ1-5, with no clear D. The CDR3 spans 15 residues. The V and J ends lost 3 bases and 0 bases respectively, with 12 bases between them. Germline CDR1 and CDR2: DFQATT and SNEGSKA (reference sequence). The CDR3 nucleotides are TGCAGTGCTAGTTGGCAGATTAATAGCAATCAGCCCCAGCATTTT. Protein product: CSASWQINSNQPQHF.

This chain uses TRBV21-1 with TRBJ2-5. TRBV21-1 is labeled a pseudogene. The CDR3 covers 14 residues. The CDR3 sequence is CASSTPRITETQYF. The CDR3 nucleotides are TGTGCCAGCAGCACCCCCCGGATCACAGAGACCCAGTACTTC.

This clone was seen a few times. The V call is TRBV5-1, the J call TRBJ2-5; D remains ambiguous. Germline V gene lookup returns CDR1 SGHRS and CDR2 YFSETQ. Trimming removed 1 base from V and 1 base from J, with 8 bases in between. CDR3 length: 14 amino acids. The CDR3 DNA is TGCGCCAGCAGCTTGTCGGCCGCCCAAGAGACCCAGTACTTC. This sequence encodes CASSLSAAQETQYF.

In this sample, this clone turned up a few times. The chain uses TRBV5-4 and TRBJ2-2; 8 nucleotides match TRBD1. The germline CDR1 and CDR2 sequences are SGHNT and YYREEE (reference sequence). V shed 4 bases and J 4 bases; nucleotides not matched to a gene: 12. The CDR3 totals 17 residues. CDR3 region: CASSPWDRSLSTGELFF. CDR3 coding DNA: TGTGCCAGCAGCCCGTGGGACAGGAGTTTAAGCACCGGGGAGCTGTTTTTT.

The V and J genes are TRBV19 and TRBJ1-1; D is possibly TRBD1 (6 bases). Germline loops: CDR1 LNHDA, CDR2 SQIVND (reference sequence). The V end lost 6 bases, the J end lost 1 base, and 15 bases lay between the germline ends. CDR3 size: 15 residues. CDR3 residues: CASSNRARRNTEAFF. CDR3 DNA: TGTGCCAGTAGCAACAGGGCCAGGCGGAACACTGAAGCTTTCTTT.

The genes are TRBV6-5 and TRBJ2-5; the D gene is possibly TRBD2 (5 bases). Germline assignment: CDR1 MNHEY and CDR2 SVGAGI. The V end was cut by 5 bases, the J end by 4 bases, with 14 bases between. The CDR3 covers 14 residues. This CDR3 reads CASSPTGGRETQYF. The CDR3 nucleotides are TGTGCCAGCAGTCCGACCGGCGGGCGAGAGACCCAGTACTTC.

The chain carries TRBV28 and TRBJ1-3; D unclear. CDR1 and CDR2 (germline): MDHEN, SYDVKM. The CDR3 runs to 15 residues. Between the trimmed V and J ends, which lost 2 bases and 1 base, there was a span of 9 bases. In DNA, the CDR3 is TGTGCCAGCAGTTTAGATCAGTTTTCTGGAAACACCATATATTTT. This sequence encodes CASSLDQFSGNTIYF.

V and J are TRBV5-4 and TRBJ1-1, with D tentatively TRBD1 (5 bases). V was trimmed by 4 bases and J by 4 bases, leaving 14 bases between them. The length of the CDR3 is 14 residues. The germline CDR1 and CDR2 sequences are SGHNT and YYREEE (reference sequence). The CDR3 DNA is TGTGCCAGCAGCCCGGGGGGAGTAGGCACTGAAGCTTTCTTT. It codes for CASSPGGVGTEAFF.

This clone appeared a single time. This chain uses TRBV28 with TRBJ1-5, with TRBD1 matching over 8 bases. This CDR3 region has 15 residues. Germline CDR1 reads MDHEN; CDR2 reads SYDVKM. The V and J ends lost 6 bases and 5 bases, in that order; junction bases with no gene match: 9. This CDR3 is CASSRDRGTHQPQHF. As DNA, the CDR3 is TGTGCCAGCAGCCGAGACAGGGGAACCCATCAGCCCCAGCATTTT.

The V and J genes are TRBV18 and TRBJ2-2; D is unclear. This CDR3 region has 13 residues. Per germline, CDR1 KGHSH and CDR2 LQKENI. The germline V and J ends were trimmed by 0 bases and 4 bases, with 3 bases remaining between them. CDR3 loop: CASSPPLTGELFF. DNA for the CDR3: TGTGCCAGCTCACCACCCCTCACCGGGGAGCTGTTTTTT.